This TCR beta chain was identified during a study of T cell responses to AZD1222 COVID-19 vaccine. At the level of the study: Analysis merged second doses at about 4 or about 12 weeks. General study results and limits: It should be noted that donors were predominantly white British and more often female, and clonal diversity was possibly underestimated. Vaccine-related CD4 TCRs covered spike, predominating at 160-218 and 743-854. Reportedly, nearly half the spike-specific TCRs target unmutated variant regions.

As for this clone: Its matching antigen is unknown.

TCRdb's table, derived via immunoSEQ multiplex PCR, lists solely in-frame clones and lacks some. Of about 85,000 clones in the sample, about 90% were seen once. V was trimmed by 2 bases and J by 5 bases, leaving 12 bases between them. The CDR3 loop spans 14 amino acids. Germline CDR1 SNHLY, CDR2 FYNNEI. The source was peripheral blood, collected on day 0 of AZD1222 vaccination. The V call is TRBV2, the J call TRBJ1-1; a possible D gene is TRBD1 (5 bases). This TCR was sampled from an adult in good health. The CDR3 DNA reads as TGTGCCAGCAGTGAAAGCTTCAAGGGGACTGAAGCTTTCTTT. Amino acid sequence: CASSESFKGTEAFF.